This entry features one TCR beta chain sequence. This sample is part of a study of T-cell memory formation after mild COVID-19. Study-level background: Most TCR clusters belonged to a single donor.

TCRdb recomputed calls from the 5' RACE reads with MiXCR, one row per CDR3 protein. The data contain under 200,000 distinct CDR3 sequences, 11% of them singletons. The CDR3 runs 18 residues. CDR1 is MNHEY and CDR2 is SVGAGI in the germline V gene. V shed 4 bases and J 0 bases; nucleotides not matched to a gene: 9. This TCR was sampled from a man aged 18 to 29 who had mild COVID-19 (a few samples of this study predate the infection). Cell type and time point are not known. The chain couples TRBV6-5 to TRBJ2-3, with TRBD1 identical over 11 bases. Sequencing was carried out using PBMCs or a T cell subset sorted from them (not recorded which). CDR3 protein: CASSSPGQGASSTDTQYF. The CDR3 nucleotides read TGTGCCAGCAGTTCTCCCGGACAGGGGGCTTCTAGCACAGATACGCAGTATTTT.